A single sample is the source of the 8 T cell receptor beta chains below, sequenced in a study of shared clonotypes between healthy human individuals. Naive CD8 cells comprised CD45RO-negative, CCR7-positively selected cells, excluding terminally differentiated effector memory CD45RA+ cells. Here immunoSEQ multiplex PCR was the method, and the copy in TCRdb shows in-frame clones only, minus some. The sample lists roughly 2,000,000 clones, over 85% occurring once. What was sequenced was naive CD8+ T cells from PBMCs. The receptors were sampled from a man aged 18 to 29 in good health. Some clones in this sample may be carry-over from other donors' samples.

The rearrangement links TRBV25-1 to TRBJ2-7; TRBD2 agrees at 9 bases. Germline values: CDR1 MGHDK, CDR2 SYGVNS. V lost 8 bases, J lost 1 base, and 6 bases stayed unmatched. This CDR3 has 14 amino acids. The CDR3 loop is CASVGTSNSYEQYF. The CDR3 bases are TGTGCCAGCGTCGGGACTAGCAATTCCTACGAGCAGTACTTC.

The chain carries TRBV19 and TRBJ2-2, with 7 bases that match TRBD1. The CDR3 sequence is 14 residues long. V shed 7 bases, J shed 4 bases, and the junction held 6 bases outside the gene matches. Per germline, CDR1 LNHDA and CDR2 SQIVND (reference sequence). In DNA form, the CDR3 reads TGTGCCAGTAACGGCAGGGGGTTCACCGGGGAGCTGTTTTTT. Translated, it gives CASNGRGFTGELFF.

The V call is TRBV6-6, the J call TRBJ2-7, with D maybe TRBD2 (7 bases). The CDR3 sequence is 14 residues long. Germline V CDR1 and CDR2: MNHNY, SVGAGI (reference sequence). The V gene lost 4 bases and the J gene lost 7 bases, with 17 bases spanning the gap. CDR3 nucleotides: TGTGCCAGCAGTTTTCGAGGGGGGGCTGGGGAGCAGTACTTC. Protein sequence: CASSFRGGAGEQYF.

V usage is TRBV5-6 and J usage is TRBJ2-3; D is perhaps TRBD1 or TRBD2 (5 bases each). Looked up from germline, CDR1 is SGHDT and CDR2 is YYEEEE. The CDR3 is made up of 16 amino acids. V lost 0 bases to trimming and J lost 0 bases, with 11 bases between them. CDR3: CASSLGDGRSTDTQYF. CDR3 DNA: TGTGCCAGCAGCTTGGGGGACGGCCGTAGCACAGATACGCAGTATTTT.

This chain joins TRBV30 and TRBJ2-7, with D possibly TRBD1 on 6 matching bases. CDR1 and CDR2 (germline): GTSNPN, SVGIG (reference sequence). This CDR3 comprises 15 residues. The V and J ends lost 4 bases and 2 bases respectively, with 18 bases between them. CDR3 nucleotide sequence: TGTGCCTGGAACCAACAGGGATTTGGTGCCTACGAGCAGTACTTC. Residues: CAWNQQGFGAYEQYF.

The chain combines TRBV29-1 with TRBJ2-1, with TRBD2 matching 7 bases. Germline V gives CDR1 SQVTM, CDR2 ANQGSEA. V lost 4 bases to trimming and J lost 2 bases; unmatched junction nucleotides: 5. The length of the CDR3 is 14 residues. In nucleotides, the CDR3 is TGCAGCGTTGCGTCTAGCGGAACCTACAATGAGCAGTTCTTC. Its protein is CSVASSGTYNEQFF.

This clone was picked up one time. This chain uses TRBV7-9 with TRBJ2-7; 9 bases align to TRBD1. The germline gives CDR1 SEHNR, CDR2 FQNEAQ (reference sequence). The CDR3 runs 14 residues. Unmatched junction bases numbered 5, after V lost 4 bases and J lost 4 bases. CDR3 protein: CASSYTGQGYEQYF. CDR3 bases: TGTGCCAGCAGCTACACCGGACAGGGGTACGAGCAGTACTTC.

The V and J genes are TRBV15 and TRBJ2-5; 10 bases are a match to TRBD2. From germline, CDR1 is LNHNV and CDR2 YYDKDF (reference sequence). V was pared by 3 bases and J by 4 bases, with 2 bases of the junction left unmatched. The CDR3 contains 14 residues. The DNA of the CDR3 is TGTGCCACCAGCAGGGTAGCGGGAGGAGAGACCCAGTACTTC. This encodes CATSRVAGGETQYF.